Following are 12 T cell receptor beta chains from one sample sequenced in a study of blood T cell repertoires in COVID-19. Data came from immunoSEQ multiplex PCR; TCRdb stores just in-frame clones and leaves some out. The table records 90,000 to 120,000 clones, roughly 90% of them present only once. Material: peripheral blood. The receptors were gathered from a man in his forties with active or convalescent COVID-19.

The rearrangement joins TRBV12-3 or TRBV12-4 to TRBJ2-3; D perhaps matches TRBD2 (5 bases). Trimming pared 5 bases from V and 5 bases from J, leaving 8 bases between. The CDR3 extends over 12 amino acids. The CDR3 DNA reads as TGTGCCAGCAGTGCGAGGGTAGATACGCAGTATTTT. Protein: CASSARVDTQYF.

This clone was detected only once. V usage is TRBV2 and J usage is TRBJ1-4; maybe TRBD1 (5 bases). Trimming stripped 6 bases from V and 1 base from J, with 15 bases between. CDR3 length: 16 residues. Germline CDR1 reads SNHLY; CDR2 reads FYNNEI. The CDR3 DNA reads TGTGCCAGCAGGAGAGCTCAGGGTGTAACTAATGAAAAACTGTTTTTT. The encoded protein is CASRRAQGVTNEKLFF.

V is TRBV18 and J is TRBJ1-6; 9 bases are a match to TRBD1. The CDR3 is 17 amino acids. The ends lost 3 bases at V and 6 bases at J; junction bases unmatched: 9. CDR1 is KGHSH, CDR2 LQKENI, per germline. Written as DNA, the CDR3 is TGTGCCAGCTCACCCCTGTCAGGGACAGGGCTTAATTCACCCCTCCACTTT. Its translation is CASSPLSGTGLNSPLHF.

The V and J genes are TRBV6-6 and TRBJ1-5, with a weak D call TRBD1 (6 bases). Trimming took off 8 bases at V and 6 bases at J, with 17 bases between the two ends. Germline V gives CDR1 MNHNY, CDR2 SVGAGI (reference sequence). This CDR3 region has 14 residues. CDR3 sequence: CASRVGGAGQPQHF. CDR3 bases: TGTGCCAGCCGCGTGGGGGGGGCCGGTCAGCCCCAGCATTTT.

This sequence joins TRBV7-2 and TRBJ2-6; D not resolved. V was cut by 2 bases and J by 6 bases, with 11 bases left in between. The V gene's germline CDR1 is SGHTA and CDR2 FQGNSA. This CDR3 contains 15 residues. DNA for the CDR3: TGTGCCAGCAGCTTACAAGCGACGGCGGCCAACGTCCTGACTTTC. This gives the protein CASSLQATAANVLTF.

This CDR3 reads CASKPGVGNTEAFF. The CDR3, as DNA: TGTGCCAGCAAACCGGGGGTTGGGAACACTGAAGCTTTCTTT. The rearrangement links TRBV6-5 to TRBJ1-1; the D gene is possibly TRBD1 (5 bases). The CDR3 loop spans 14 amino acids. V was cut by 7 bases and J by 1 base, with 13 bases left in between. The germline V gene has CDR1 MNHEY and CDR2 SVGAGI.

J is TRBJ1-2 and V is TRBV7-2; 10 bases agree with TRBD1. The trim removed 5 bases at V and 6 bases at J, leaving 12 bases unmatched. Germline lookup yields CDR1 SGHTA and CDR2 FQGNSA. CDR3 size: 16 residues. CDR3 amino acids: CASSQNQGTGANGYTF. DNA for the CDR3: TGTGCCAGCAGCCAGAATCAGGGGACAGGGGCGAATGGCTACACCTTC.

CDR3 sequence: CASSLSAGEGYGYTF. The CDR3 DNA follows: TGCGCCAGCAGCTTGTCGGCAGGGGAGGGCTATGGCTACACCTTC. This chain uses TRBV5-1 with TRBJ1-2; a possible D gene is TRBD1 (6 bases). CDR3 length equals 15 residues. Germline V gene sequence: CDR1 SGHRS, CDR2 YFSETQ. V gave up 1 base and J gave up 4 bases, with 14 bases separating them.

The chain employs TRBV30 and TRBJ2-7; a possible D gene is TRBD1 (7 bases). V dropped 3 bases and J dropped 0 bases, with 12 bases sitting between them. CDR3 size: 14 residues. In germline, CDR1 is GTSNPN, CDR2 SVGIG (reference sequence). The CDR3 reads CAWSGGQRSYEQYF. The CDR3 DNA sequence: TGTGCCTGGAGCGGGGGACAGCGCTCCTACGAGCAGTACTTC.

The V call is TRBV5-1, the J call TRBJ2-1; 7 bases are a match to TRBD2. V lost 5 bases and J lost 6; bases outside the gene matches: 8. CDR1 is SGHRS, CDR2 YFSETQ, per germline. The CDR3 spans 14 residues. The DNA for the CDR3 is TGCGCCAGCAGTACGGGAGGAAAGGCCAATGAGCAGTTCTTC. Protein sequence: CASSTGGKANEQFF.

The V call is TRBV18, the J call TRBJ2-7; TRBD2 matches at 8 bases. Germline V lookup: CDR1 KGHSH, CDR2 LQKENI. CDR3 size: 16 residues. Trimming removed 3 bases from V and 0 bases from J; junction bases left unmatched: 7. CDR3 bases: TGTGCCAGCTCACCTCGGGGGGGCGGATACTCCTACGAGCAGTACTTC. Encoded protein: CASSPRGGGYSYEQYF.

The DNA for the CDR3 is TGTGCCAGCAGCTACACTAGCGGGTCTAACTACGAGCAGTACTTC. Translation: CASSYTSGSNYEQYF. The genes are TRBV7-6 and TRBJ2-7, with 9 bases lining up with TRBD2. CDR3 length equals 15 residues. The junction had 7 bases not matched to a gene; V was cut back by 4 bases and J by 3 bases. Germline CDR1 SGHVS, CDR2 FNYEAQ.